This T cell receptor beta chain is from a study of cytomegalovirus exposure and HLA in healthy donors. Regarding the study as a whole: CMV serostatus stood as the only immune exposure information on hand.

This PCR relied on a set of 60 Vbeta primers and 13 Jbeta primers. Here immunoSEQ multiplex PCR was the method, and the copy in TCRdb shows in-frame clones only, minus some. The profile shows about 190,000 clones, around nine tenths of them singletons. Remarks on this clone: What it binds is not known.

This TCR was recovered from a woman aged 18-29 years in good health and CMV-seronegative. The sequenced sample consisted of PBMCs.

The CDR3 loop is CASSLDGRAGEQYF. CDR3 nucleotide sequence: TGTGCCAGCAGCTTAGACGGGAGGGCCGGCGAGCAGTACTTC. This sequence joins TRBV5-6 and TRBJ2-7; 8 bases agree with TRBD2. Germline values: CDR1 SGHDT, CDR2 YYEEEE. The trim removed 2 bases at V and 6 bases at J, leaving 7 bases unmatched. The CDR3 runs to 14 residues.